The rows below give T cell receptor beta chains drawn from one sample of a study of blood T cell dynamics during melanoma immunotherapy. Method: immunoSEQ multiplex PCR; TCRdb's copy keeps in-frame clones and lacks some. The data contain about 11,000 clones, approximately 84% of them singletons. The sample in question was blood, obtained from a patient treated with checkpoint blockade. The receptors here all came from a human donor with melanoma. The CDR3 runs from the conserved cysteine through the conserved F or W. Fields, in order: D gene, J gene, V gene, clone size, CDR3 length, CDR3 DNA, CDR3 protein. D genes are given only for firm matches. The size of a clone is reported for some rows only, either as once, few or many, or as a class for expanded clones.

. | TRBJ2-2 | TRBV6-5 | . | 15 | TGTGCCAGCAGTCGCATGTCTCAGGTCACCGGGGAGCTGTTTTTT | CASSRMSQVTGELFF
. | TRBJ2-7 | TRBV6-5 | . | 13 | TGTGCCACCCGTGCAGGACTTTCCTACGAGCAGTACTTC | CATRAGLSYEQYF
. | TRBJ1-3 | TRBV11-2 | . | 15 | TGTGCCAGCAGCTCCGCGGGTAGCTCTGGAAACACCATATATTTT | CASSSAGSSGNTIYF
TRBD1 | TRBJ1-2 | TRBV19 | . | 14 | TGTGCCAGTAGTATAACAGGGGTCGACTATGGCTACACCTTC | CASSITGVDYGYTF
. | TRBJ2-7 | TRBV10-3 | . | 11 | TGTGCCATCGGGTCCGGGGGAGAGCAGTACTTC | CAIGSGGEQYF
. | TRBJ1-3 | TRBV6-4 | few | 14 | TGTGCCAGCAGTTACGTAGGGGTAGGAAACACCATATATTTT | CASSYVGVGNTIYF
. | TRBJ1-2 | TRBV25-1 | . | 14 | TGTGCCAGCAGTGACCGCCAGGGGCTTAGTGGCTACACCTTC | CASSDRQGLSGYTF
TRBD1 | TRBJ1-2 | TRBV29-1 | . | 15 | TGCAGCGTTGAAGAAGGGACAGGGGGCGAGGGTGGCTACACCTTC | CSVEEGTGGEGGYTF
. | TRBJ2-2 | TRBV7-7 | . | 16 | TGTGCCAGCAGCTTAGATCCAGGATTCGTGACCGGGGAGCTGTTTTTT | CASSLDPGFVTGELFF
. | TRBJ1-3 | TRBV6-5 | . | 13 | TGTGCCAGCAGTGAAGCCCAGGGTGACACCATATATTTT | CASSEAQGDTIYF
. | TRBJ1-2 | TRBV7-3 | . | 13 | TGTGCCAGCAGCTTCTCGACAGGAGGCGGCTACACCTTC | CASSFSTGGGYTF
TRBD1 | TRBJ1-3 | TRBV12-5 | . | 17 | TGTGCTAGTGGTCACACGACCGGGACAGGGGCTGGAAACACCATATATTTT | CASGHTTGTGAGNTIYF
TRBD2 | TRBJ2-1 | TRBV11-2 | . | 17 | TGTGCCAGCAGCCCCCGACTAGCGGGGGAGGTTAGGAATGAGCAGTTCTTC | CASSPRLAGEVRNEQFF
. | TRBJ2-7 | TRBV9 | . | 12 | TGTGCCAGCAGCGCCGGTTCCTACGAGCAGTACTTC | CASSAGSYEQYF
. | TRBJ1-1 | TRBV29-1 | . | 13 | TGCAGCGTTGGAGCCCAGGGGAATACTGAAGCTTTCTTT | CSVGAQGNTEAFF
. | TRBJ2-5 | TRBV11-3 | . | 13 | TGTGCCAGCAGCTTACAGGGCTGGGAGACCCAGTACTTC | CASSLQGWETQYF
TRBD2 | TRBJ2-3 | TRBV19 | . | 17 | TGTGCCAGTAGTCCCTCCTTGGCCAGCGGGGGGAGGGATACGCAGTATTTT | CASSPSLASGGRDTQYF
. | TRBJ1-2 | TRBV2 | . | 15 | TGTGCCAGCAGTGAAAGAGTGGCGGCATTCTATGGCTACACCTTC | CASSERVAAFYGYTF
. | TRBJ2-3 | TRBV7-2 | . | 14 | TGTGCCAGCAGAAACCGGGACTTCACAGATACGCAGTATTTT | CASRNRDFTDTQYF
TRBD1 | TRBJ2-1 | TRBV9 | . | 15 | TGTGCCAGCAGCCCGACAGGGATGGCCTACAATGAGCAGTTCTTC | CASSPTGMAYNEQFF
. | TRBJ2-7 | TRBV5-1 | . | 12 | TGCGCCAGCAGCTCGGACTTCTACGAGCAGTACTTC | CASSSDFYEQYF
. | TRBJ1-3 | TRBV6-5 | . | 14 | TGTGCCAGCAGGGGGGGGGCGAGTGGAAACACCATATATTTT | CASRGGASGNTIYF
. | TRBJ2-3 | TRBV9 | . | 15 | TGTGCCAGCAGCTTCGCCGGGACCAGCACAGATACGCAGTATTTT | CASSFAGTSTDTQYF
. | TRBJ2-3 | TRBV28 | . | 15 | TGTGCCAGCAGTCAAGTATCGGCAGGCACAGATACGCAGTATTTT | CASSQVSAGTDTQYF
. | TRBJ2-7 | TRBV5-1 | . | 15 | TGCGCCAGCAGCTCGGGCGGGACCGGCTCCTACGAGCAGTACTTC | CASSSGGTGSYEQYF
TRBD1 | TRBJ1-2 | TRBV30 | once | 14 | TGTGCCTGGAGTGTTGGACAGGGGGCCAAGGGCTACACCTTC | CAWSVGQGAKGYTF
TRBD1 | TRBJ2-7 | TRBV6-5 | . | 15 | TGTGCCAGCAGTTACGTGGGACAGGGGTTTTACGAGCAGTACTTC | CASSYVGQGFYEQYF
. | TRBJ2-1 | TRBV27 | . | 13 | TGTGCCAGCAGTTTATCCTCTCGCAATGAGCAGTTCTTC | CASSLSSRNEQFF
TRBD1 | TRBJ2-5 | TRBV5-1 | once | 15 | TGCGCCAGCAGCTTACTTCAGGGGGCGGCCGAGACCCAGTACTTC | CASSLLQGAAETQYF
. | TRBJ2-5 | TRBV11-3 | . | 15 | TGTGCCAGCAGCCCCCCGGGCGGAAACCAAGAGACCCAGTACTTC | CASSPPGGNQETQYF
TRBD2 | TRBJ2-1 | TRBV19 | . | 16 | TGTGCCAGTAGCCGGACTAGCGGGGGCTCCTACAATGAGCAGTTCTTC | CASSRTSGGSYNEQFF
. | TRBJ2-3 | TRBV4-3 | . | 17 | TGCGCCAGCAGCCAGACGGGAAGGAAGGCGGACACAGATACGCAGTATTTT | CASSQTGRKADTDTQYF
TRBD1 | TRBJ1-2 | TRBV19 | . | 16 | TGTGCCAGTAGTACCTTCAAGGGACAGGGTGTCGATGGCTACACCTTC | CASSTFKGQGVDGYTF
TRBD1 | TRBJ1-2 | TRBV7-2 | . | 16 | TGTGCCAGCAGCCCCGCCGGCGGGACAGGGGGCTATGGCTACACCTTC | CASSPAGGTGGYGYTF
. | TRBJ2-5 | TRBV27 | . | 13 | TGTGCCAGCAGTTTATCGATAAGAGAGACCCAGTACTTC | CASSLSIRETQYF
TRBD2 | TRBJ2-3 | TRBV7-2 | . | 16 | TGTGCCAGCAGCTCCCCCCTAGCGGGGGGCACAGATACGCAGTATTTT | CASSSPLAGGTDTQYF
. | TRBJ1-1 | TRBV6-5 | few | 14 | TGTGCCAGCAGGGACCAGGGATGGTCGGCTGAAGCTTTCTTT | CASRDQGWSAEAFF
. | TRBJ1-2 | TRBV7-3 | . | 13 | TGTGCCAGCAGCTCGGACAGAAGCTATGGCTACACCTTC | CASSSDRSYGYTF
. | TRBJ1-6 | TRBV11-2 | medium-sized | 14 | TGTGCCAGCAGTAAGGGTCGGAATAATTCACCCCTCCACTTT | CASSKGRNNSPLHF
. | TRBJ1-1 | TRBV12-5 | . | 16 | TGTGCTAGTGGTTTGGTAAGGGGGAGGTTGGGCACTGAAGCTTTCTTT | CASGLVRGRLGTEAFF
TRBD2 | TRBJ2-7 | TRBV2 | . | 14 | TGTGCCAGCATCGGGGAGGGACTGACCTACGAGCAGTACTTC | CASIGEGLTYEQYF
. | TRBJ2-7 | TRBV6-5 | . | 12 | TGTGCCAGCAGCCTACAGGCTTACGAGCAGTACTTC | CASSLQAYEQYF
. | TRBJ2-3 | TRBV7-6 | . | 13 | TGTGCCTCGGGGGTGTTCAGCACAGATACGCAGTATTTT | CASGVFSTDTQYF